The rows below give T cell receptor beta chains drawn from one sample of a study of T cells in tuberculosis. Profiling relied on immunoSEQ multiplex PCR, and the TCRdb table lists in-frame clones only, not all of them. The sample contains 40,000 to 50,000 clones, approximately 95% of which appear only once. The specimen was PBMCs. The receptors were gathered from a donor under 30 with latent tuberculosis or without tuberculosis infection. CDR3s include the opening cysteine and the closing phenylalanine or tryptophan.

v_call: TRBV7-2
cdr3_aa: CASTQGQGARGYTF

v_call: TRBV5-4
cdr3_aa: CASSSGTGGPTGELFF

v_call: TRBV7-9
cdr3_aa: CASSSRGTGEYQPQHF

v_call: TRBV19
cdr3_aa: CASSSSGGTTMKQFF

v_call: TRBV12-5
cdr3_aa: CASGLGTGTGLNTEAFF

v_call: TRBV7-6
cdr3_aa: CASSLVEGEKLFF

v_call: TRBV28
cdr3_aa: CASSLNPGQPQHF

v_call: TRBV4-1
cdr3_aa: CASSQNRVVDEQFF

v_call: TRBV28
cdr3_aa: CASSFNRGANYGYTF

v_call: TRBV5-6
cdr3_aa: CASSVGQGGYGYTF

v_call: TRBV9
cdr3_aa: CASSVSRQSVAPLHF

v_call: TRBV25-1
cdr3_aa: CASTPKGQGAYEQYF

v_call: TRBV5-1
cdr3_aa: CASSLDSNTEAFF

v_call: TRBV5-1
cdr3_aa: CASSLYAADEKLFF

v_call: TRBV28
cdr3_aa: CASTGSGTDTQYF

v_call: TRBV2
cdr3_aa: CASSEEYPSSYNEQFF

v_call: TRBV11-2
cdr3_aa: CASSLDSANYGYTF

v_call: TRBV28
cdr3_aa: CASRPGQESSYNEQFF

v_call: TRBV30
cdr3_aa: CAWRTWRNTEAFF

v_call: TRBV11-2
cdr3_aa: CASSPGSSGNTIYF

v_call: TRBV7-9
cdr3_aa: CASSEPGQGLVNEQFF

v_call: TRBV28
cdr3_aa: CASRTGKWNTGELFF

v_call: TRBV28
cdr3_aa: CAVSRLGNQPQHF

v_call: TRBV19
cdr3_aa: CASIPEGGYTEAFF

v_call: TRBV4-1
cdr3_aa: CASSLRGLNTEAFF

v_call: TRBV16
cdr3_aa: CASSRTRGQGVSPDTGELFF

v_call: TRBV5-4
cdr3_aa: CASSLGPGQGNSPLHF

v_call: TRBV28
cdr3_aa: CASSFPDRGNTIYF

v_call: TRBV30
cdr3_aa: CAWSVLGGRGMPREQFF

v_call: TRBV11-2
cdr3_aa: CASSSLSGGKGEQFF

v_call: TRBV5-6
cdr3_aa: CASSTGFMGTEAFF

v_call: TRBV30
cdr3_aa: CAWRSREVGGYTF

v_call: TRBV4-1
cdr3_aa: CASSQELTEQVSYNSPLHF

v_call: TRBV5-1
cdr3_aa: CASSSSDKVTDTQYF

v_call: TRBV6-1
cdr3_aa: CASRDTPTGAGELFF

v_call: TRBV5-1
cdr3_aa: CASSLDRVYTGELFF

v_call: TRBV19
cdr3_aa: CASTATGVGGYTF

v_call: TRBV28
cdr3_aa: CASSLPTGRNTEAFF

v_call: TRBV25-1
cdr3_aa: CASSGTSGGADTQYF

v_call: TRBV7-2
cdr3_aa: CASSLDNYEQYF

v_call: TRBV15
cdr3_aa: CATSGNNRAQETQYF

v_call: TRBV30
cdr3_aa: CASYWTGLVRDEQFF

v_call: TRBV27
cdr3_aa: CASRGLAGGPGELFF

v_call: TRBV5-1
cdr3_aa: CASSLGVFQLGDTQYF

v_call: TRBV28
cdr3_aa: CASSPPGGMGYGYTF

v_call: TRBV4-3
cdr3_aa: CASSQDQELLYGYTF

v_call: TRBV5-1
cdr3_aa: CASSFIPSNRDFSGGYTF

v_call: TRBV30
cdr3_aa: CAWSPVGRNQPQHF